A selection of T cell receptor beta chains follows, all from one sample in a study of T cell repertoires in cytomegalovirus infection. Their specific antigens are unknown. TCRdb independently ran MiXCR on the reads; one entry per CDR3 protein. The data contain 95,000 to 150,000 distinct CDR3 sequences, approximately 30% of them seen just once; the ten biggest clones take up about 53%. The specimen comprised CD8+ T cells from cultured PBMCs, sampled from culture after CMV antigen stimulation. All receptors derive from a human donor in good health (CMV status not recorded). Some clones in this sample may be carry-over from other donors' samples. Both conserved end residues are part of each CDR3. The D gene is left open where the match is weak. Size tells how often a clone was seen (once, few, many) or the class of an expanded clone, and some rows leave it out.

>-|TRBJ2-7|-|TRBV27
CVAWSPSYEQYF
TGTGTCGCATGGAGTCCTTCCTACGAGCAGTACTTC
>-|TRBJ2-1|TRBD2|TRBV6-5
CASRSGGPGGQFF
TGTGCCAGCAGGAGCGGGGGGCCCGGAGGGCAGTTCTTC
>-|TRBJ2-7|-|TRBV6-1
CASSEGTASVYEQYF
TGTGCCAGCAGTGAAGGGACAGCGAGTGTCTACGAGCAGTACTTC
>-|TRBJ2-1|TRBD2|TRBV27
CASSGVAGGPSYNEQFF
TGTGCCAGCAGTGGAGTAGCGGGGGGGCCCTCCTACAATGAGCAGTTCTTC
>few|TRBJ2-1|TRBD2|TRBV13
CASSSSRLAGAEQFF
TGTGCCAGCAGCTCCTCCCGACTAGCGGGGGCTGAGCAGTTCTTC
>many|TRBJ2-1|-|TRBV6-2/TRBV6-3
CASSLSGESYNEQFF
TGTGCCAGCAGTCTTTCAGGGGAGTCCTACAATGAGCAGTTCTTC
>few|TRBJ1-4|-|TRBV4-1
CASSQTGTFGNEKLFF
TGCGCCAGCAGCCAAACCGGGACATTCGGAAATGAAAAACTGTTTTTT
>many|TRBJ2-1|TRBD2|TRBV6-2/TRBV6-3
CASSFGGGIEQFF
TGTGCCAGCAGTTTCGGCGGGGGTATTGAGCAGTTCTTC
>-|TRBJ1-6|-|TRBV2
CASIRGGGDNSPLHF
TGTGCCAGCATCAGGGGAGGGGGAGACAATTCACCCCTCCACTTT
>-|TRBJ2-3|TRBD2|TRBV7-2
CASSFGLVGTSTDTQYF
TGTGCCAGCAGCTTCGGACTAGTGGGCACTAGCACAGATACGCAGTATTTT
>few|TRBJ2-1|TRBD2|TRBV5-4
CASSWVGGGAYNEQFF
TGTGCCAGCAGCTGGGTTGGCGGGGGGGCCTACAATGAGCAGTTCTTC
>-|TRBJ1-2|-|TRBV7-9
CASSLDLSYTF
TGTGCCAGCAGCTTAGATCTTAGCTACACCTTC
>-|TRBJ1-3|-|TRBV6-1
CASSEWGISGNTIYF
TGTGCCAGCAGTGAATGGGGGATCTCTGGAAACACCATATATTTT
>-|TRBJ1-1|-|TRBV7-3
CASSLKFTGCTEAFF
TGTGCCAGCAGCTTAAAATTTACAGGGTGCACTGAAGCTTTCTTT
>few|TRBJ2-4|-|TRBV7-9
CASSFPRDQNIQYF
TGTGCCAGCAGCTTCCCCCGGGACCAAAACATTCAGTACTTC
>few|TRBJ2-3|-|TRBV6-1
CASSYNYRVGDTQYF
TGTGCCAGCAGCTACAACTACAGGGTTGGAGATACGCAGTATTTT
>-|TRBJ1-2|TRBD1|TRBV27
CASSLSGSGGTGYTF
TGTGCCAGCAGTCTATCTGGTTCAGGGGGCACTGGCTACACCTTC
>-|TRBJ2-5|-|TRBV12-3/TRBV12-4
CASSDSFGKETQYF
TGTGCCAGCAGTGACAGTTTCGGAAAAGAGACCCAGTACTTC
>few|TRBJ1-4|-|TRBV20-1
CSARPRGGATNEKLFF
TGCAGTGCTAGACCTAGGGGGGGCGCAACTAATGAAAAACTGTTTTTT
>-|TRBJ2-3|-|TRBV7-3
CASSPLGSKYTQYF
TGTGCCAGCAGCCCCCTCGGGTCCAAATATACGCAGTATTTT
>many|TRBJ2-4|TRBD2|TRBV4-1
CASSQVAGGVGENIQYF
TGCGCCAGCAGCCAAGTAGCGGGGGGTGTGGGCGAAAACATTCAGTACTTC
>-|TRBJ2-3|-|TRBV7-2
CASSVGVTSTDTQYF
TGTGCCAGCAGCGTAGGGGTTACTAGCACAGATACGCAGTATTTT
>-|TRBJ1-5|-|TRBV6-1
CASRLTGNSNQPQHF
TGTGCCAGCAGGTTAACAGGGAATAGCAATCAGCCCCAGCATTTT
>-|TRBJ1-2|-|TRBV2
CASSGVPGPRGYTF
TGTGCCAGCAGTGGGGTTCCGGGGCCTCGAGGCTACACCTTC
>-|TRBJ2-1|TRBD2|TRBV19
CATVYPSGLAEPYQFF
TGTGCCACCGTATATCCCTCGGGGCTAGCGGAACCATATCAGTTCTTC
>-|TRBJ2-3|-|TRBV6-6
CASSYSAGSADTQYF
TGTGCCAGCAGTTACTCGGCGGGGTCCGCAGATACGCAGTATTTT
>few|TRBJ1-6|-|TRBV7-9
CASSLHGRAPLHF
TGTGCCAGCAGCCTTCACGGGAGGGCACCCCTCCACTTT
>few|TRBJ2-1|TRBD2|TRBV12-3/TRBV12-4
CASSLSGGAKIYEQFF
TGTGCCAGCAGTTTAAGCGGGGGGGCCAAGATCTATGAGCAGTTCTTC
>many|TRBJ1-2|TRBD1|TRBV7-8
CASSTLRKTGARNYGYTF
TGTGCCAGCAGCACCCTACGAAAGACAGGGGCGAGGAACTATGGCTACACCTTC
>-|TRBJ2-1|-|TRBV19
CASSIFLGHNEQFF
TGTGCCAGTAGTATTTTTCTGGGGCACAATGAGCAGTTCTTC
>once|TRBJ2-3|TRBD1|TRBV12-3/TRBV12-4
CASSWTGPTDTQYF
TGTGCCAGCAGCTGGACAGGGCCCACAGATACGCAGTATTTT
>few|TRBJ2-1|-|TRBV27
CASSLGLGSEQFF
TGTGCCAGCAGTTTGGGGTTAGGATCTGAGCAGTTCTTC
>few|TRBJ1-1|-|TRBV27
CASSLKGPTEAFF
TGTGCCAGCAGTTTGAAGGGTCCCACTGAAGCTTTCTTT
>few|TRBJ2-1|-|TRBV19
CASSVPMGRSYNEQFF
TGTGCCAGTAGTGTTCCCATGGGACGCTCCTACAATGAGCAGTTCTTC
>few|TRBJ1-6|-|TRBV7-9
CASSLEVDGHSPLHF
TGTGCCAGCAGCCTCGAGGTCGATGGGCATTCACCCCTCCACTTT
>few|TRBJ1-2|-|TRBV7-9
CASSSISPGQINYGYTF
TGTGCCAGCAGCTCAATCTCCCCCGGACAGATTAACTATGGCTACACCTTC
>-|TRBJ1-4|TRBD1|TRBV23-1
CASSQSRTGLNEKLFF
TGCGCCAGCAGTCAATCAAGGACAGGCCTTAATGAAAAACTGTTTTTT
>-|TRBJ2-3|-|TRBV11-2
CASSWTASSTDTQYF
TGTGCCAGCAGTTGGACAGCCTCTAGCACAGATACGCAGTATTTT
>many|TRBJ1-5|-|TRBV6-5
CASSYGYSNQPQHF
TGTGCCAGCAGTTACGGTTATAGCAATCAGCCCCAGCATTTT
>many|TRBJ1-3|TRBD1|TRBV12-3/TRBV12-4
CASSTQGLPGNTIYF
TGTGCCAGCAGTACACAGGGGTTACCTGGAAACACCATATATTTT
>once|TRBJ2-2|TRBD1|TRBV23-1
CASSPPADRQSNTGELFF
TGCGCCAGCAGTCCCCCCGCGGACAGGCAATCGAACACCGGGGAGCTGTTTTTT
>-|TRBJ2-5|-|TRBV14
CASSRVRGRGETQYF
TGTGCCAGCAGCCGCGTGAGGGGACGGGGAGAGACCCAGTACTTC
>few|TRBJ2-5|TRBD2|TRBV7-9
CASSSLREQETQYF
TGTGCCAGCAGCTCCCTGCGGGAGCAAGAGACCCAGTACTTC
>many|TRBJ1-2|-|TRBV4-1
CASSPRSERGYGYTF
TGCGCCAGCAGCCCCCGGTCTGAAAGGGGCTATGGCTACACCTTC
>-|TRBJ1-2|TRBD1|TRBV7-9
CASRPGQGAHGYTF
TGTGCCAGCAGACCGGGACAGGGGGCGCATGGCTACACCTTC
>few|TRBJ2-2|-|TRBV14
CASSRRGAGELFF
TGTGCCAGCAGCCGCAGGGGTGCCGGGGAGCTGTTTTTT
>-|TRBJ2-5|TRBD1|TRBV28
CASSSPRDRQQEETQYF
TGTGCCAGCAGTTCCCCCCGGGACAGACAGCAGGAGGAGACCCAGTACTTC
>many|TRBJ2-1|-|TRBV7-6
CASSLGGPSYNEQFF
TGTGCCAGCAGCTTAGGGGGCCCGTCCTACAATGAGCAGTTCTTC
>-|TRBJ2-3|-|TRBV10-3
CAISETLAGGTQYF
TGTGCCATCAGTGAGACCTTAGCAGGGGGGACGCAGTATTTT
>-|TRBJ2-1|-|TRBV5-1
CASSLESTPYNEQFF
TGCGCCAGCAGCTTGGAAAGTACCCCCTACAATGAGCAGTTCTTC
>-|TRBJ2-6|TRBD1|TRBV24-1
CATSERQGSGANVLTF
TGTGCCACCAGTGAGAGACAGGGCTCTGGGGCCAACGTCCTGACTTTC
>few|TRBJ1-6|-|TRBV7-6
CASSPGQPSPLHF
TGTGCCAGCAGCCCGGGACAACCCTCACCCCTCCACTTT
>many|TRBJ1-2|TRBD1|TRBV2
CASSVDRAAYGYTF
TGTGCCAGCAGTGTGGACAGGGCCGCCTATGGCTACACCTTC
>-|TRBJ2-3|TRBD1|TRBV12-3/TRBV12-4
CASSLHPTGDTQYF
TGTGCCAGCAGCTTGCACCCGACAGGGGATACGCAGTATTTT
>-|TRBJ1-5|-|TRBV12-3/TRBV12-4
CASSYGLGNQPQHF
TGTGCCAGCAGTTATGGTTTGGGGAATCAGCCCCAGCATTTT
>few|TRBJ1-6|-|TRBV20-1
CSARDLGASSYNSPLHF
TGCAGTGCTAGAGATCTGGGGGCGAGCTCCTATAATTCACCCCTCCACTTT
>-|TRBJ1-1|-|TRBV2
CASGAGPRNTEAFF
TGTGCCAGCGGGGCCGGGCCTCGGAACACTGAAGCTTTCTTT
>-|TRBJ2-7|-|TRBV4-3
CASSQARSYEQYF
TGCGCCAGCAGCCAAGCGCGGAGCTACGAGCAGTACTTC
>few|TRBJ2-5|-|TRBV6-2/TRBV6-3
CASSSPRGSEETQYF
TGTGCCAGCAGTTCCCCGAGGGGGAGCGAAGAGACCCAGTACTTC
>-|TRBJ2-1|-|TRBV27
CASSFFPINEQFF
TGTGCCAGCAGTTTCTTTCCGATCAATGAGCAGTTCTTC